This T cell receptor beta chain was profiled in a study of technical replicates of blood from a few donors. The count of this clone is one. Assay used: immunoSEQ multiplex PCR; TCRdb lists only in-frame clones, some missing. The profile shows under 85,000 clones, 95% to 97% of them singletons. The source of this sequence is a human donor in good health. Input material: T cells isolated from PBMCs.

The CDR3 DNA follows: TGTCCCCTCTTAGCTTTTTACGAGCAGTACTTC. It yields the protein CPLLAFYEQYF. The genes are TRBV6-6 and TRBJ2-7; no definite D call. The CDR3 covers 11 residues. The germline V gene has CDR1 MNHNY and CDR2 SVGAGI (reference sequence).